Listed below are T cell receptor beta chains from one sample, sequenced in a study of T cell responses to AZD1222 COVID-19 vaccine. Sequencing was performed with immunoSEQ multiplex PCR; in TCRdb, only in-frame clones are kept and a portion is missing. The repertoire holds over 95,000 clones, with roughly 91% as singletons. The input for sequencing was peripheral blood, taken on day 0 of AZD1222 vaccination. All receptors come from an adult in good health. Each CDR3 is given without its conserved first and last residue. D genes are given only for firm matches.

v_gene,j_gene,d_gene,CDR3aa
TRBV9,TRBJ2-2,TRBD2,ASSPREGAYTGELF
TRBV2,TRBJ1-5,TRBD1,ASTTQGGDQPQH
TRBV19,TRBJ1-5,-,ATGEFEEFQPQH
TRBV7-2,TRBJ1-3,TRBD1,ASSLAWTGGNTIY
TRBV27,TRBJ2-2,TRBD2,ASSLSLAGVMGELF
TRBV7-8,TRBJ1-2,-,ASSLDSGRDGYT
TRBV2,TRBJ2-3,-,ASSDRGTDTQY
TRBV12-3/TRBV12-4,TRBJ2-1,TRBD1,ASRPTGYFEQF
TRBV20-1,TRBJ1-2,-,SAQENYGYT
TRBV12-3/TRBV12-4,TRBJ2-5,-,ATSWAGETQY
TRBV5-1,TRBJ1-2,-,ASSLDWRGNYGYT
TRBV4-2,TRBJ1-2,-,ASSQDTATAYGYT
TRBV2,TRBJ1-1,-,ASSSQGFTEAF
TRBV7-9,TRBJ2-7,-,ASSLDSAGSSYEQY
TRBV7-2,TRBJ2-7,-,ASSLPPAIHEQY
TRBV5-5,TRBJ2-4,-,ASSTSTVAKNIQY
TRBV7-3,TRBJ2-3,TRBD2,ASSPGTITDTQY
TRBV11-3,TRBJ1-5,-,ASIRDFDGQPQH
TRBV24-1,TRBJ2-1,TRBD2,ATSDPSAGGWNEQF
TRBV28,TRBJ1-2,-,ASSLNLRNYGYT
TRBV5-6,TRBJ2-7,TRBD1,ASSLGDRAYEQY
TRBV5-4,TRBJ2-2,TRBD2,ASRSGLAGGNTGELF
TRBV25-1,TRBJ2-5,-,ASSEWAGKETQY
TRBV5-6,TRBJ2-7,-,ASSLAGQTYEQY
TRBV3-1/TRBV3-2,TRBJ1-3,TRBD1,ASSQGDRGNTIY
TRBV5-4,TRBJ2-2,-,ASLRAGEGWTGELF
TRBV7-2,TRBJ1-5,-,ASSHSSGPQPQH
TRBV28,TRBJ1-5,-,ASSLSSNQPQH
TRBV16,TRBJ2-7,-,ASSQSPGSSYEQY
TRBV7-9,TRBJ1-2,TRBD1,ASSPGQGEHGYT
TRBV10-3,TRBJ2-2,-,AISEPTRGSGELF
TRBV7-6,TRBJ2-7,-,ASSLIREQY
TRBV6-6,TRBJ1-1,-,ASRVGNTEAF
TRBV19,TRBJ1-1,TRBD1,ASSRAGGSVNTEAF
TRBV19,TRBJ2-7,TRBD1,ANSIGQGGYEQY
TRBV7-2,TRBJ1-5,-,ASPGDRGPQH
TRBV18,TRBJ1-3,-,ASSQGNSGNTIY
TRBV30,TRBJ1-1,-,AWSVWDYTEAF
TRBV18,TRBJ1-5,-,ASSPGDGNQPQH
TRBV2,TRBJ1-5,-,ASRGLSNQPQH
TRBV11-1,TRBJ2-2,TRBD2,ASSLAPASGGNTGELF
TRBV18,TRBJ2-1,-,ASSLIANEQF
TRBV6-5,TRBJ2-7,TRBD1,ASSYQTGNEQY
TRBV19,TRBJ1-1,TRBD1,ASTWTGRLNTEAF
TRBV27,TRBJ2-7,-,ASSLTITAAYEQY
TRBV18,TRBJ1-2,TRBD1,ASSPPSQGGAYGYT
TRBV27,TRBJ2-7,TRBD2,ASSSPGTSGSNEQY